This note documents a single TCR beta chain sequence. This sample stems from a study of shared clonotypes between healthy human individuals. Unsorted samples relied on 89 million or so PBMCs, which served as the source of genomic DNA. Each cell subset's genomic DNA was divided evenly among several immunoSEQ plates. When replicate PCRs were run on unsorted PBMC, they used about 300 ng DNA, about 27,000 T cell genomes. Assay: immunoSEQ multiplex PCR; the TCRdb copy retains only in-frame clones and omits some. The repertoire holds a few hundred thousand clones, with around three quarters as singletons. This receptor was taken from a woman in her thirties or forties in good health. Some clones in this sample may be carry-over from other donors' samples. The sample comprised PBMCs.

CDR3 in amino acids: CASTPGPGAPYEQYF. DNA for the CDR3: TGTGCCAGCACCCCTGGACCCGGGGCTCCCTACGAGCAGTACTTC. The chain employs TRBV9 and TRBJ2-7, with D possibly being TRBD1 or TRBD2 (5 bases each). This CDR3 has 15 amino acids. Germline V gene sequence: CDR1 SGDLS, CDR2 YYNGEE. With 6 bases removed from V and 2 bases from J, the gap between germline ends came to 18 bases.